This T cell receptor beta chain was observed in a study of blood T cell repertoires in COVID-19. Study as a whole: PBMCs, B-cell-depleted T cells, or T cells were the source of the cDNA or gDNA that made up the material.

Under the authors' procedure: Estimation of nucleated cell counts relied on the amplification of reference gene primers. The data were produced by immunoSEQ multiplex PCR, yet TCRdb's version contains in-frame clones alone and is incomplete. The DNA gave D and trimming, while V, J and clone size come from that table. The data contain about 260,000 clones, roughly 88% of them singletons. Donors in Cohort 3 who had recovered were those with two negative PCRs, healthcare professional clearance, or resolution of their symptoms. Trimming removed 4 bases from V and 2 bases from J, with 13 bases in between. Germline-derived CDR1 and CDR2 are LGHDT and YNNKEL (reference sequence). This CDR3 has 15 amino acids.

The chain has TRBV3-1 (or the pseudogene TRBV3-2) and TRBJ2-3, with D possibly TRBD2 on 6 matching bases. The sequenced material came from PBMCs or T cells enriched from blood (not recorded which). This sequence originates from a woman aged 45-65 years who had recovered from COVID-19. CDR3 DNA: TGTGCCAGCAGCCGAAGCGGGCCCACCACAGATACGCAGTATTTT. This sequence encodes CASSRSGPTTDTQYF.